This T cell receptor beta chain was documented in a study of long-term antiretroviral therapy in people with HIV. Version v3.0 of the immunoSEQ assay ran at survey level. TCRdb keeps only in-frame clones here, not all; method: immunoSEQ multiplex PCR. The table has 24,000 or so clones, over 80% seen once. The germline V gene encodes CDR1 MGHRA and CDR2 YSYEKL. The V gene lost 1 base and the J gene lost 1 base, with 10 bases spanning the gap. This CDR3 contains 16 residues. The origin of this receptor is a young man with HIV. The chain couples TRBV4-1 to TRBJ2-2; D may be TRBD1 or TRBD2 (5 bases each). The sequences come from unsorted PBMCs, collected roughly 4.5 years after starting antiretroviral therapy. The CDR3 loop reads CASSQVGTLNTGELFF. The CDR3 DNA follows: TGCGCCAGCAGCCAAGTTGGGACGCTGAACACCGGGGAGCTGTTTTTT.